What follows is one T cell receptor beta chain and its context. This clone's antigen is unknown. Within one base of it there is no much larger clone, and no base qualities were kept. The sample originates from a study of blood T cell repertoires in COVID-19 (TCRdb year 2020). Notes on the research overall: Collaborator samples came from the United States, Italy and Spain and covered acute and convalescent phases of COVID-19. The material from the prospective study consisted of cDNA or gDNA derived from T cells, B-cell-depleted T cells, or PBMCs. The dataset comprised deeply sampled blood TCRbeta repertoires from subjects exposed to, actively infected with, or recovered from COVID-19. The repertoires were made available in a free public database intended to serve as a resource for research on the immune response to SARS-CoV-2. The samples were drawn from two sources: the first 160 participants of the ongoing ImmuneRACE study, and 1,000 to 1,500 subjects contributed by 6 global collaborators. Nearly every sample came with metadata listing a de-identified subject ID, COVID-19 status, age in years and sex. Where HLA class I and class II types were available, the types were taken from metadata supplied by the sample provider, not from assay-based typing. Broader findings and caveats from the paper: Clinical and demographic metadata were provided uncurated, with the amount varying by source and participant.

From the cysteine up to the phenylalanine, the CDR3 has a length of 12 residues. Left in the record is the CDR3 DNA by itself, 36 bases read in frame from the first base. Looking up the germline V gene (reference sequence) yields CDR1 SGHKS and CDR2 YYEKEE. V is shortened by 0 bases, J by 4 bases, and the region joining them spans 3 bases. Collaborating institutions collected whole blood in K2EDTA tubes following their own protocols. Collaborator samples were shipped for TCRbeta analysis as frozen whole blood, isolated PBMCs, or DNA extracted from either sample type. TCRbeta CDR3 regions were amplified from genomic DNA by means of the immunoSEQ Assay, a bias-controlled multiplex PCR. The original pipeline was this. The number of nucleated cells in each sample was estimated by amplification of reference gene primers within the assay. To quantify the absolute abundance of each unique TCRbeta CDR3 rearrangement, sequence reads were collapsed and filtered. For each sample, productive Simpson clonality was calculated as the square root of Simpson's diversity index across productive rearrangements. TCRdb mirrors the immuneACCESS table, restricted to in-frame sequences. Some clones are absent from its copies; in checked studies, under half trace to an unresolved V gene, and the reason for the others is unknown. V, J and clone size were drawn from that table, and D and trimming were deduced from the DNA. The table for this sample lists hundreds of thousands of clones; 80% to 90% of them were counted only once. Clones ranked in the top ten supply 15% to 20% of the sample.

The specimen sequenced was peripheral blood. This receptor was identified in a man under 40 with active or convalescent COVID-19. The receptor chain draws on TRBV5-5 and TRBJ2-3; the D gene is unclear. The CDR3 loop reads CASSLGADTQYF. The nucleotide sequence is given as TGTGCCAGCAGCTTGGGCGCAGATACGCAGTATTTT.